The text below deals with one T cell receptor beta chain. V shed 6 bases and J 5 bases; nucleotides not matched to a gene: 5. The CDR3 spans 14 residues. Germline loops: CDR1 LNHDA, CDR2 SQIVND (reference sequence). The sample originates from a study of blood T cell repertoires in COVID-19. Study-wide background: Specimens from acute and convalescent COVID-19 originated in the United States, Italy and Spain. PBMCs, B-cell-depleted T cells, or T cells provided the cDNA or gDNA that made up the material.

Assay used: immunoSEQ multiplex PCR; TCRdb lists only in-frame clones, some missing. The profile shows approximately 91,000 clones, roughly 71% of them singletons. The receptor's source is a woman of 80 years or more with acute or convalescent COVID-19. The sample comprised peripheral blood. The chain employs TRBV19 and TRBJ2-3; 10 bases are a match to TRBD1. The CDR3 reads CASRPGQGRDTQYF. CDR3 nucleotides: TGTGCCAGTAGGCCGGGACAGGGGAGAGATACGCAGTATTTT. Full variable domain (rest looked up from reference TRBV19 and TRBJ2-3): DGGITQSPKYLFRKEGQNVTLSCEQNLNHDAMYWYRQDPGQGLRLIYYSQIVNDFQKGDIAEGYSVSREKKESFPLTVTSAQKNPTAFYLCASRPGQGRDTQYFGPGTRLTVL.